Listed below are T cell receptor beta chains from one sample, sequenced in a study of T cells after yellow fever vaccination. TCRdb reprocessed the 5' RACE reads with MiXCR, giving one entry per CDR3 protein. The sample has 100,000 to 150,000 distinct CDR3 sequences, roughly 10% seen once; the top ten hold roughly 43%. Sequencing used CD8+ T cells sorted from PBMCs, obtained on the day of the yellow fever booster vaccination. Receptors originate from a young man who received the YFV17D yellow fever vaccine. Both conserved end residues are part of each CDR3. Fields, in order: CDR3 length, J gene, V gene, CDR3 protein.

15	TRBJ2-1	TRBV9	CASSQGERLYNEQFF
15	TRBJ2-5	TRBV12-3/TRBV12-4	CASSLASNSRETQYF
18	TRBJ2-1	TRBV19	CASSFVGTGGYFEDEQFF
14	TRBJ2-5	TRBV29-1	CSIRGDRVRETQYF
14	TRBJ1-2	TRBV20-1	CSARDPTGWSDYTF
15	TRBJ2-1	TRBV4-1	CASSPFQGSVNEQFF
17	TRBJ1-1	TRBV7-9	CASSRLGQGVTDTEAFF
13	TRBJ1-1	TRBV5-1	CASSVQGFTEAFF
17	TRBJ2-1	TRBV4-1	CASSLPQTSPSYNEQFF
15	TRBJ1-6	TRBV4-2	CASSPNPGSNSPLHF
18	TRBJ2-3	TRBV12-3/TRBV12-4	CASRPGLAGVGFTDTQYF
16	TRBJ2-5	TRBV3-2	CASSLDSLALQETQYF
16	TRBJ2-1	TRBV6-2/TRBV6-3	CASSYAGGPPLNEQFF
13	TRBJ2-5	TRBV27	CASSRQGVGTQYF
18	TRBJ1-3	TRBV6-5	CASSFTSGGSVAGNTIYF
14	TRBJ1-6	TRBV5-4	CASSLGLPNSPLHF
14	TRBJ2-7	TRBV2	CASHYRGSIYEQYF
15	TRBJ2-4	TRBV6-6	CASSYFPGTGDIQYF
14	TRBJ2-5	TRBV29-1	CSVGATGLVETQYF
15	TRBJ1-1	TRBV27	CASSLAGGENTEAFF
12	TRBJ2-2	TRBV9	CASESKPGELFF
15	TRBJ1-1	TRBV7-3	CASSLTGIGNTEAFF
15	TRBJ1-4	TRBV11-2	CASRHGGTGDGKLFF
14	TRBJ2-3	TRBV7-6	CASSLEGAADTQYF
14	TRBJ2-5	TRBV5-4	CASSWGTPGETQYF
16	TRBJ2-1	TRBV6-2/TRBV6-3	CASSYPDRRGGNEQFF
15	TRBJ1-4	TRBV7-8	CASSSTGNVGEKLFF
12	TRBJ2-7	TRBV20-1	CSARETAYEQYF
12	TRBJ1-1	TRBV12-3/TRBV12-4	CASSSRNTEAFF
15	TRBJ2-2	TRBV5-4	CASSETGGITGELFF
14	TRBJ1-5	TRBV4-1	CASSQVKENQPQHF
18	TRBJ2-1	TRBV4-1	CASSQDLAGLSSYNEQFF
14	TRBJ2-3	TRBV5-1	CASAAPIGSDTQYF
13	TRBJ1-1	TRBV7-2	CASSLGTATEAFF
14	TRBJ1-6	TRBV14	CASRMTGSNSPLHF
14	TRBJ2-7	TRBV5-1	CASSLKVNPYEQYF
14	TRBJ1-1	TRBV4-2	CASSPSTGRTEAFF
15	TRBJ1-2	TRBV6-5	CASSSPDTTYYGYTF
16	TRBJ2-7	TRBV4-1	CASSQYSGQGIGEQYF
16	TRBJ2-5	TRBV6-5	CASSSMGYNGQETQYF
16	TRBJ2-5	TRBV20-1	CSARDPGEGVQETQYF
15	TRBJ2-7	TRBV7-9	CASSSTRRSSYEQYF
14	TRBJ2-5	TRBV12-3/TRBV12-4	CASTVAGGPETQYF
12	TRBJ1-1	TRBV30	CAWSVSGNEAFF
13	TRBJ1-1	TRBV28	CASWDGSLPEAFF
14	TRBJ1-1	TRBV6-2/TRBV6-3	CASSRRVVTTEAFF
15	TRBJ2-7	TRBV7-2	CASSLVPSGGYEQYF
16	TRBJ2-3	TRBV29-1	CSVLPGLAGTPDTQYF
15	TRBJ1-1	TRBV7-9	CASSTRQGATTEAFF